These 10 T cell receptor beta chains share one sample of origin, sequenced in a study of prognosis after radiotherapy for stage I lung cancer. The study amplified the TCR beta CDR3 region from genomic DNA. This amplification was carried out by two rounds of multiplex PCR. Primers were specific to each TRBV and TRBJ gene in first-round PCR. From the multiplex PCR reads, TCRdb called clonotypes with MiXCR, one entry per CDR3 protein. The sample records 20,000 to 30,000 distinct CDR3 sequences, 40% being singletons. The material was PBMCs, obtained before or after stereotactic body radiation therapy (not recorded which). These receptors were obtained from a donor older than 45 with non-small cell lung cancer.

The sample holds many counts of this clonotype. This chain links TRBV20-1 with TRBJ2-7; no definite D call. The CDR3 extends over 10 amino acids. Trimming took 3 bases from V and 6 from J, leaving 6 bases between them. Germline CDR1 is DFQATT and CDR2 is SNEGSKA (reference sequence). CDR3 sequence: CSASKLEQYF. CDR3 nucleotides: TGCAGTGCTAGTAAACTCGAGCAGTACTTC.

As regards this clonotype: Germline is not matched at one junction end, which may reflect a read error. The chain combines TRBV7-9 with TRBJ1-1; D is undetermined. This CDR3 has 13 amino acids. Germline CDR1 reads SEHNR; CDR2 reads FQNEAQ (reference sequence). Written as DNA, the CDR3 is TGTGCCAGCAGCTTAGGTAAGAACACTGAAGCTTTATTT. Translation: CASSLGKNTEALF.

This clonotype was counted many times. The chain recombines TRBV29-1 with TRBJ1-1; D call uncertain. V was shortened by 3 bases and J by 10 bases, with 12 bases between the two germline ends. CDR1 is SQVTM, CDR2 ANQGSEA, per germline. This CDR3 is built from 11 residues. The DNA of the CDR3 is TGCAGCGTTGATTCTGGTCGTGGAGCTTTCTTT. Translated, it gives CSVDSGRGAFF.

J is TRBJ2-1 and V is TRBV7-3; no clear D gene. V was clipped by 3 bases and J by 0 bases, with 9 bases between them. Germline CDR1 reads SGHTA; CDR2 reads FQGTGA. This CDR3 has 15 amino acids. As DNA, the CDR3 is TGTGCCAGCAGCTTGTTGGGCCGCTCCTACAATGAGCAGTTCTTC. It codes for CASSLLGRSYNEQFF. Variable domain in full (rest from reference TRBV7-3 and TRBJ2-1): GAGVSQTPSNKVTEKGKYVELRCDPISGHTALYWYRQSLGQGPEFLIYFQGTGAADDSGLPNDRFFAVRPEGSVSTLKIQRTERGDSAVYLCASSLLGRSYNEQFFGPGTRLTVL.

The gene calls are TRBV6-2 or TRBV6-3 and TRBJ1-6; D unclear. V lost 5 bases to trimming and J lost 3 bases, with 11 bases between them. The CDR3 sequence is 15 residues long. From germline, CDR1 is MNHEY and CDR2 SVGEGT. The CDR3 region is CASSAVSGYNSPLHF. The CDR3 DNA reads TGTGCCAGCAGTGCCGTGTCCGGCTATAATTCACCCCTCCACTTT.

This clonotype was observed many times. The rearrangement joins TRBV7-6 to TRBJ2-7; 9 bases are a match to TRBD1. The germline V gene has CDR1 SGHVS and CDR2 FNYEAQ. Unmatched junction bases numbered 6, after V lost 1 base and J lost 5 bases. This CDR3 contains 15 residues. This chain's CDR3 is CASSLDRDRVHEQYF. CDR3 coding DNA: TGTGCCAGCAGCTTAGATCGGGACAGGGTTCACGAGCAGTACTTC.

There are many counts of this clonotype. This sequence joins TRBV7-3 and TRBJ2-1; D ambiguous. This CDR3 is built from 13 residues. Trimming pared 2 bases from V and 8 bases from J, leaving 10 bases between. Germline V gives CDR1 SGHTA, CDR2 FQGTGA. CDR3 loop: CASSLSLGDEQFF. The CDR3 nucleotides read TGTGCCAGCAGCTTATCTTTGGGCGATGAGCAGTTCTTC.

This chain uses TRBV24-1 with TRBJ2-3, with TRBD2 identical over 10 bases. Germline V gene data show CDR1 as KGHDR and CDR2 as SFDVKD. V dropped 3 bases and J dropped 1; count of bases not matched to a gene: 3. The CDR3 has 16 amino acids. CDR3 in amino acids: CATSDPLAGGTDTQYF. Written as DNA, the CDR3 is TGTGCCACCAGTGATCCTCTAGCGGGGGGCACAGATACGCAGTATTTT.

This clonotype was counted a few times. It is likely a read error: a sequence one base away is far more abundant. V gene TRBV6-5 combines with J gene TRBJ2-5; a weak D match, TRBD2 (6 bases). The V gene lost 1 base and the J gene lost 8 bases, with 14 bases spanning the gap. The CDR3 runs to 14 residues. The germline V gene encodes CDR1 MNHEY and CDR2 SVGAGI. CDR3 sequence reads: CASSYLGLGDTQYF. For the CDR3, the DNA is TGTGCCAGCAGTTACTTGGGACTTGGGGATACCCAGTACTTC.

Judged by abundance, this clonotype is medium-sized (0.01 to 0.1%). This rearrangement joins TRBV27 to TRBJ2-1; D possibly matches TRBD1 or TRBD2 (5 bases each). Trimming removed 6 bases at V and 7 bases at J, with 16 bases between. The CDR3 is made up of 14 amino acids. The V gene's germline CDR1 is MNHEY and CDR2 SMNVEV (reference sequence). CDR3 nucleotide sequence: TGTGCCAGCAGGGCCTTCTTGGGACCAAATGAGCAGTTCTTC. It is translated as CASRAFLGPNEQFF.